The T cell receptor (beta chain) under discussion was sequenced for a study of blood T cell repertoires in COVID-19. Overall study context: Sources were T cells, B-cell-depleted T cells, or PBMCs; the material itself was cDNA or gDNA.

This clone turned up a few times. Here immunoSEQ multiplex PCR was the method, and the copy in TCRdb shows in-frame clones only, minus some. Here the sample spans about 34,000 clones, 90% being singletons. The sequenced material came from peripheral blood. The receptor was isolated from a man older than 75 with acute or convalescent COVID-19.

For the CDR3, the DNA is TGTGCCAGCAGTTTATTTCAGGGCTTCCAGCCCCAGCATTTT. Its protein product is CASSLFQGFQPQHF. This rearrangement joins TRBV27 to TRBJ1-5; D is perhaps TRBD1 (5 bases). Germline V lookup: CDR1 MNHEY, CDR2 SMNVEV (reference sequence). Trimming pared 1 base from V and 7 bases from J, leaving 11 bases between. The CDR3 contains 14 residues.